The 26 T cell receptor beta chains given below trace back to one sample, sequenced in a study of shared clonotypes between healthy human individuals. TCRdb's copy holds only in-frame clones and misses some; the assay was immunoSEQ multiplex PCR. The table has around 2.5 million clones, roughly 93% seen once. The sample consisted of naive CD4+ T cells from PBMCs. Subset noted: CD45RA+ positively selected. These receptors were obtained from a man aged 18-30 years in good health. Some clones in this sample may be carry-over from other donors' samples.

This sequence joins TRBV7-9 and TRBJ2-3, with TRBD2 as a possible D gene (6 bases). Per germline, CDR1 SEHNR and CDR2 FQNEAQ (reference sequence). The CDR3 extends over 17 amino acids. V was cut by 3 bases and J by 2 bases, with 18 bases left in between. The CDR3 DNA reads TGTGCCAGCAGCTTTCATCCTACTAGCTATAACACAGATACGCAGTATTTT. This codes for CASSFHPTSYNTDTQYF. Full variable domain (remainder filled in from reference TRBV7-9 and TRBJ2-3): DTGVSQNPRHKITKRGQNVTFRCDPISEHNRLYWYRQTLGQGPEFLTYFQNEAQLEKSRLLSDRFSAERPKGSFSTLEIQRTEQGDSAMYLCASSFHPTSYNTDTQYFGPGTRLTVL.

The chain recombines TRBV12-5 with TRBJ2-1, with 7 bases matching TRBD2. The CDR3 covers 13 residues. The V gene end was trimmed by 5 bases and the J gene end by 3 bases; junction bases not matched to a gene: 1. Germline V lookup: CDR1 LGHNT, CDR2 FRNRAP. The CDR3 bases are TGTGCTAGTGGTGGGGACTACTACAATGAGCAGTTCTTC. It yields the protein CASGGDYYNEQFF.

This chain links TRBV14 with TRBJ1-1; D unclear. The CDR3 sequence is 13 residues long. Germline-derived CDR1 and CDR2 are SGHDN and FVKESK. V lost 4 bases and J lost 1, with 7 bases in between. The CDR3 here is CASSPYRNTEAFF. The CDR3 DNA reads as TGTGCCAGCAGCCCTTACAGGAACACTGAAGCTTTCTTT.

V gene TRBV5-1 combines with J gene TRBJ2-1; 8 positions match TRBD1. The J segment lost 7 bases and the V segment lost 2 bases, leaving 11 bases of the junction unmatched. Germline assignment: CDR1 SGHRS and CDR2 YFSETQ. The CDR3 contains 16 residues. The CDR3 protein is CASSFNHGQGGNEQFF. The CDR3 DNA is TGCGCCAGCAGCTTTAATCACGGACAGGGTGGAAATGAGCAGTTCTTC.

In its sample, this clone was seen once. This rearrangement joins TRBV6-5 to TRBJ2-2; 8 nucleotides align to TRBD1. CDR1 is MNHEY and CDR2 is SVGAGI in the germline V gene. The CDR3 contains 14 residues. The ends lost 6 bases at V and 4 bases at J; junction bases unmatched: 4. DNA of the CDR3: TGTGCCAGCAGGAAGGGGACAGGCACCGGGGAGCTGTTTTTT. Amino acids: CASRKGTGTGELFF.

This clone was counted only a few times. The chain combines TRBV7-9 with TRBJ2-2, with D perhaps matching TRBD1 or TRBD2 (5 bases each). From germline, CDR1 is SEHNR and CDR2 FQNEAQ (reference sequence). The CDR3 runs 13 residues. The V gene lost 11 bases and the J gene lost 4 bases, with 14 bases spanning the gap. The CDR3 bases are TGTGCCGGGGGAGCGTTAGGCACCGGGGAGCTGTTTTTT. Translated, it gives CAGGALGTGELFF.

In its sample, this clone was seen once. The rearrangement joins TRBV28 to TRBJ1-1; TRBD1 matches at 12 bases. CDR1 MDHEN and CDR2 SYDVKM come from the germline V gene. V was pared by 8 bases and J by 1 base, with 5 bases of the junction left unmatched. The CDR3 is 15 amino acids. In DNA form, the CDR3 reads TGTGCCAGCCCCGGGACAGGGGGCGCGAACACTGAAGCTTTCTTT. Its protein is CASPGTGGANTEAFF. The complete variable domain, with remaining parts taken from reference TRBV28 and TRBJ1-1, reads DVKVTQSSRYLVKRTGEKVFLECVQDMDHENMFWYRQDPGLGLRLIYFSYDVKMKEKGDIPEGYSVSREKKERFSLILESASTNQTSMYLCASPGTGGANTEAFFGQGTRLTVV.

This clone was picked up one time. The chain links TRBV9 to TRBJ2-3; 10 bases fit TRBD2. J gave up 0 bases and V 0 bases, and 16 bases lay outside the gene matches. Germline CDR1 and CDR2: SGDLS and YYNGEE. CDR3 length: 21 amino acids. The CDR3 sequence is CASSVATRLAGGTLSTDTQYF. The DNA of the CDR3 is TGTGCCAGCAGCGTAGCTACGAGACTAGCGGGCGGTACTCTTAGCACAGATACGCAGTATTTT.

J is TRBJ1-4 and V is TRBV19; 7 bases are a match to TRBD1. After removal of 5 bases from V and 4 bases from J, the junction contained 10 bases not matched to a gene. The germline V gene encodes CDR1 LNHDA and CDR2 SQIVND (reference sequence). The length of the CDR3 is 16 residues. In DNA, the CDR3 is TGTGCCAGTAGTCATCGGTATCGACAGGGTAATGAAAAACTGTTTTTT. Protein: CASSHRYRQGNEKLFF.

The chain has TRBV5-6 and TRBJ2-1, with D tentatively TRBD1 (5 bases). Germline V gene lookup returns CDR1 SGHDT and CDR2 YYEEEE. The length of the CDR3 is 15 residues. The V end was cut by 4 bases, the J end by 4 bases, with 15 bases between. The CDR3 region has the DNA TGTGCCAGCAGCCAAGACAGTTTCCCTTACAATGAGCAGTTCTTC. Protein product: CASSQDSFPYNEQFF.

The chain joins TRBV18 to TRBJ2-7, with 10 bases lining up with TRBD2. The ends lost 4 bases at V and 0 bases at J; junction bases unmatched: 12. This CDR3 is built from 18 residues. Germline V lookup: CDR1 KGHSH, CDR2 LQKENI. The CDR3: CASSLAYGTSAFSYEQYF. CDR3 DNA sequence: TGTGCCAGCTCACTCGCATACGGGACTAGCGCCTTCTCCTACGAGCAGTACTTC.

Points on this clone: In the same sample, other DNA sequences code for this CDR3. This chain joins TRBV5-1 and TRBJ1-5; D remains ambiguous. V was clipped by 0 bases and J by 2 bases, with 9 bases between them. The CDR3 covers 15 residues. Germline CDR1 SGHRS, CDR2 YFSETQ. CDR3 sequence (DNA): TGCGCCAGCAGCTTGGACTCTAGAGGCAATCAGCCCCAGCATTTT. It encodes CASSLDSRGNQPQHF.

This chain joins TRBV7-2 and TRBJ2-5; D remains unclear. CDR1 SGHTA and CDR2 FQGNSA come from the germline V gene. Between the trimmed V and J ends, which lost 1 base and 8 bases, there was a span of 11 bases. The CDR3 covers 13 residues. CDR3 sequence (DNA): TGTGCCAGCAGCTTAGTAGTGAGGAACACCCAGTACTTC. Protein product: CASSLVVRNTQYF. The whole variable domain, filled in from reference TRBV7-2 and TRBJ2-5, reads GAGVSQSPSNKVTEKGKDVELRCDPISGHTALYWYRQSLGQGLEFLIYFQGNSAPDKSGLPSDRFSAERTGGSVSTLTIQRTQQEDSAVYLCASSLVVRNTQYFGPGTRLLVL.

The V gene is TRBV2, the J gene TRBJ2-7, with D perhaps matching TRBD2 (5 bases). Trimming took off 8 bases at V and 2 bases at J, with 16 bases between the two ends. Germline assignment: CDR1 SNHLY and CDR2 FYNNEI. The CDR3 runs to 14 residues. CDR3 loop: CASLFPLDAYEQYF. CDR3 nucleotide sequence: TGTGCCAGCCTGTTCCCACTAGATGCCTACGAGCAGTACTTC.

On this clone itself: Other DNA sequences in the same sample also yield this CDR3. The chain carries TRBV18 and TRBJ2-1; D unclear. V was cut by 3 bases and J by 8 bases, with 5 bases left in between. The CDR3 covers 11 residues. Looked up from germline, CDR1 is KGHSH and CDR2 is LQKENI. This CDR3 reads CASSPRDEQFF. CDR3 nucleotide sequence: TGTGCCAGCTCACCCCGCGATGAGCAGTTCTTC.

V and J are TRBV7-2 and TRBJ2-7; D perhaps matches TRBD2 (6 bases). The CDR3 sequence is 16 residues long. Germline V gene lookup returns CDR1 SGHTA and CDR2 FQGNSA. V shed 0 bases and J shed 5 bases, with 17 bases lying between them. This CDR3 reads CASSLAITSSLHEQYF. CDR3 DNA sequence: TGTGCCAGCAGCTTAGCGATAACTAGCTCTCTCCACGAGCAGTACTTC. The whole variable domain, filled in from reference TRBV7-2 and TRBJ2-7, reads GAGVSQSPSNKVTEKGKDVELRCDPISGHTALYWYRQSLGQGLEFLIYFQGNSAPDKSGLPSDRFSAERTGGSVSTLTIQRTQQEDSAVYLCASSLAITSSLHEQYFGPGTRLTVT.

The chain uses TRBV12-5 and TRBJ2-7; 14 bases map to TRBD2. Germline loops: CDR1 LGHNT, CDR2 FRNRAP. The trim removed 0 bases at V and 4 bases at J, leaving 14 bases unmatched. The CDR3 length is 20 residues. CDR3 residues: CASGLVMGLAGVEGIYEQYF. The CDR3 coding sequence is TGTGCTAGTGGTTTGGTTATGGGACTAGCGGGAGTTGAGGGCATTTACGAGCAGTACTTC.

This clone was seen a few times. The chain joins TRBV5-1 to TRBJ1-1, with TRBD1 as a possible D gene (5 bases). This CDR3 contains 14 residues. The V end lost 4 bases, the J end lost 1 base, and 11 bases lay between the germline ends. Germline-derived CDR1 and CDR2 are SGHRS and YFSETQ. This chain's CDR3 is CASSARTGNTEAFF. The CDR3 bases are TGCGCCAGCAGCGCACGAACAGGGAACACTGAAGCTTTCTTT.

As for this clone: The same CDR3 can be traced to other DNA sequences in this sample. The genes are TRBV7-9 and TRBJ2-2, with TRBD2 identical over 13 bases. V shed 5 bases and J 5 bases; nucleotides not matched to a gene: 5. Germline lookup yields CDR1 SEHNR and CDR2 FQNEAQ (reference sequence). The CDR3 contains 16 residues. The CDR3 loop reads CASSPTSGRGTGELFF. CDR3 coding DNA: TGTGCCAGCAGCCCAACTAGCGGGAGGGGTACCGGGGAGCTGTTTTTT.

CDR3 coding DNA: TGTGCCAGCAGCTTAGGGTGGAATGAAAAACTGTTTTTT. Residues: CASSLGWNEKLFF. The chain joins TRBV7-2 to TRBJ1-4; no clear D gene. This CDR3 is built from 13 residues. The V end lost 1 base, the J end lost 5 bases, and 5 bases lay between the germline ends. CDR1 is SGHTA, CDR2 FQGNSA, per germline.

The chain is built from TRBV7-9 and TRBJ2-3, with a weak D call TRBD1 (6 bases). The CDR3 extends over 15 amino acids. Deletions cut 5 bases from V and 4 bases from J, with 16 bases between. Germline V gene sequence: CDR1 SEHNR, CDR2 FQNEAQ (reference sequence). The CDR3 region is CASSPLGAPADTQYF. The CDR3 bases are TGTGCCAGCAGCCCGCTGGGGGCGCCTGCAGATACGCAGTATTTT.

A single count supports this clone. The chain links TRBV4-1 to TRBJ1-1, with no clear D. Germline CDR1 is MGHRA and CDR2 is YSYEKL. The CDR3 consists of 14 residues. The ends were cut back, 1 base at V and 1 base at J, with 7 bases in the middle. The CDR3 DNA reads TGCGCCAGCAGCCAAGCATTAGGGAACACTGAAGCTTTCTTT. Its protein is CASSQALGNTEAFF.

The J gene is TRBJ1-5, the V gene TRBV19; 7 bases line up with TRBD1. This CDR3 has 13 residues. J was trimmed by 5 bases and V by 7 bases; bases with no gene match: 5. Germline-derived CDR1 and CDR2 are LNHDA and SQIVND (reference sequence). CDR3 protein: CASTGQAYQPQHF. The CDR3 coding sequence is TGTGCCAGTACAGGACAGGCTTATCAGCCCCAGCATTTT.

The V call is TRBV7-9, the J call TRBJ2-3; the match to TRBD2 covers 8 bases. This CDR3 region has 15 residues. Losses at the gene ends were 5 bases for V and 0 bases for J; bases not matched to a gene: 4. Germline CDR1 SEHNR, CDR2 FQNEAQ (reference sequence). CDR3 coding DNA: TGTGCCAGCAGCATCGGGAGGGCGAGCACAGATACGCAGTATTTT. This encodes CASSIGRASTDTQYF.

J is TRBJ1-2 and V is TRBV19; D unresolved. This CDR3 region has 15 residues. Trimming took 3 bases from V and 4 from J, leaving 15 bases between them. Germline CDR1 reads LNHDA; CDR2 reads SQIVND (reference sequence). The CDR3 loop is CASSMAAGSFYGYTF. CDR3 DNA: TGTGCCAGTAGTATGGCGGCAGGCAGTTTCTATGGCTACACCTTC.

V usage is TRBV5-6 and J usage is TRBJ1-2; TRBD1 might be the D (5 bases). This CDR3 spans 13 amino acids. V lost 3 bases to trimming and J lost 3 bases, with 9 bases between them. The germline V gene encodes CDR1 SGHDT and CDR2 YYEEEE. CDR3: CASSSQGYYGYTF. As DNA, the CDR3 is TGTGCCAGCAGCTCCCAGGGTTACTATGGCTACACCTTC.